The 3 T cell receptor beta chains presented below share a single source sample, sequenced in a study of cytomegalovirus exposure and HLA in healthy donors. Vbeta (60) and Jbeta (13) primers were used in the PCR. Sequencing was performed with immunoSEQ multiplex PCR; in TCRdb, only in-frame clones are kept and a portion is missing. The data hold under 300,000 clones, with roughly 90% observed a single time. Source material: PBMCs. The receptors were gathered from a man aged 40-50 years in good health and CMV-seropositive.

Regarding this clone: This same CDR3 is encoded by further DNA sequences in the sample. The chain's CDR3 is CASSVASGSYEQYF. In nucleotides, the CDR3 is TGTGCCAGCAGCGTAGCTAGCGGGAGCTACGAGCAGTACTTC. J is TRBJ2-7 and V is TRBV9, with TRBD2 matching over 10 bases. Germline V CDR1 and CDR2: SGDLS, YYNGEE. Trimming cost V 0 bases and J 3 bases; bases outside gene matches: 0. This CDR3 is built from 14 residues.

The chain uses TRBV11-2 and TRBJ2-5; no clear D. Trimming took off 1 base at V and 5 bases at J, with 5 bases between the two ends. The CDR3 covers 12 residues. Germline-derived CDR1 and CDR2 are SGHAT and FQNNGV. CDR3 region: CASSLVEETQYF. Here the CDR3 DNA reads TGTGCCAGCAGCTTAGTTGAGGAGACCCAGTACTTC.

The rearrangement joins TRBV27 to TRBJ2-1; 11 positions match TRBD2. The length of the CDR3 is 16 residues. V dropped 5 bases and J dropped 2; count of bases not matched to a gene: 5. Germline lookup yields CDR1 MNHEY and CDR2 SMNVEV (reference sequence). CDR3 sequence: CASSSIAGGPYNEQFF. CDR3 coding DNA: TGTGCCAGCAGTAGTATAGCGGGAGGGCCCTACAATGAGCAGTTCTTC.